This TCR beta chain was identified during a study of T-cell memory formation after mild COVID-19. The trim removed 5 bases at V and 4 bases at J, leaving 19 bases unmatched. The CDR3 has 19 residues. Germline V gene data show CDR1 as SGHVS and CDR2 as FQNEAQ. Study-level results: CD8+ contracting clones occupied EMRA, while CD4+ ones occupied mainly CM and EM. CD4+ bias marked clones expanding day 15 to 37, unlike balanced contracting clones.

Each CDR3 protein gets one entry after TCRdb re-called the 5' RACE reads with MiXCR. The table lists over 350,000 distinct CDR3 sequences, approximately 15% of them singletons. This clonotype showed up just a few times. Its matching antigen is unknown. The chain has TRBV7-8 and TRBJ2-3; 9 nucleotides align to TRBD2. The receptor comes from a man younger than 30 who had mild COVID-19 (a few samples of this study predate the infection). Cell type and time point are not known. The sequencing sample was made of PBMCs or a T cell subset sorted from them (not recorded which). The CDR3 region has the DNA TGTGCCAGCAGCACTCCCGTGAAGACTAGCGGCCTTGGCGCAGATACGCAGTATTTT. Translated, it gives CASSTPVKTSGLGADTQYF.